Presented here are 29 T cell receptor beta chains from one specimen sequenced in a study of blood T cell repertoires in COVID-19. Measured with immunoSEQ multiplex PCR; TCRdb has only the in-frame clones, and not every one. The sample carries roughly 380,000 clones, 80% to 90% recorded once. The specimen sequenced was PBMCs or T cells enriched from blood (not recorded which). These receptor sequences come from a young man who had recovered from COVID-19.

This rearrangement joins TRBV30 to TRBJ2-1, with D uncertain. The CDR3 runs to 12 residues. Germline CDR1 reads GTSNPN; CDR2 reads SVGIG (reference sequence). Trimming stripped 0 bases from V and 4 bases from J, with 4 bases between. The DNA of the CDR3 is TGTGCCTGGAGTGTAGCTTACAATGAGCAGTTCTTC. Encoded protein: CAWSVAYNEQFF.

The chain employs TRBV4-2 and TRBJ1-2; a possible D gene is TRBD1 (5 bases). Trimming left V 0 bases short and J 8 bases short, with 16 bases between. This CDR3 is built from 15 residues. The germline V gene encodes CDR1 LGHNA and CDR2 YNFKEQ. CDR3 loop: CASSQENQGGNGYTF. The CDR3 DNA reads TGTGCCAGCAGCCAAGAAAACCAGGGAGGCAACGGCTACACCTTC.

This clone was seen only a few times. This chain joins TRBV30 and TRBJ1-6, with 8 bases that match TRBD1. CDR1 GTSNPN and CDR2 SVGIG come from the germline V gene (reference sequence). With 0 bases clipped from V and 3 bases from J, the junction kept 4 bases outside the gene matches. There are 16 residues in the CDR3. The CDR3 nucleotides read TGTGCCTGGAGTGTTACAGGGGGGTTCTATAATTCACCCCTCCACTTT. It specifies CAWSVTGGFYNSPLHF.

This rearrangement joins TRBV10-2 to TRBJ1-5, with 8 bases identical to TRBD1. This CDR3 is 18 amino acids long. V lost 6 bases, J lost 0 bases, and 13 bases stayed unmatched. Germline V gene lookup returns CDR1 WSHSY and CDR2 SAAADI. The CDR3, as DNA: TGCGCCAGCAGCGATGGGCAGGGGGCGCGGGGTAGCAATCAGCCCCAGCATTTT. Translated, it gives CASSDGQGARGSNQPQHF.

The CDR3 nucleotides are TGTGCCAGCAGCTCCAGACAGGAGAACACTGAAGCTTTCTTT. Amino acids: CASSSRQENTEAFF. V and J are TRBV5-4 and TRBJ1-1; maybe TRBD1 (6 bases). CDR1 SGHNT and CDR2 YYREEE come from the germline V gene (reference sequence). V was cut by 3 bases and J by 1 base, with 10 bases left in between. The CDR3 length is 14 residues.

The V and J genes are TRBV10-3 and TRBJ2-3; D unclear. The V end was cut by 5 bases, the J end by 4 bases, with 13 bases between. The CDR3 covers 14 residues. The germline V gene encodes CDR1 ENHRY and CDR2 SYGVKD. The CDR3 protein is CAISLSPGADTQYF. The DNA of the CDR3 is TGTGCCATCAGTTTAAGTCCTGGAGCAGATACGCAGTATTTT.

The chain's CDR3 is CASSIDGRENQPQHF. In DNA, the CDR3 is TGTGCCAGTAGTATAGATGGGCGGGAAAATCAGCCCCAGCATTTT. This chain links TRBV19 with TRBJ1-5; no clear D gene. V was cut by 0 bases and J by 4 bases, with 10 bases left in between. The CDR3 has 15 residues. Germline-derived CDR1 and CDR2 are LNHDA and SQIVND (reference sequence).

V gene TRBV7-8 combines with J gene TRBJ1-6; tentative D call: TRBD1 (6 bases). V lost 7 bases and J lost 0, with 16 bases in between. The CDR3 has 17 residues. Germline V gene data show CDR1 as SGHVS and CDR2 as FQNEAQ. The CDR3 bases are TGTGCCAGCAAACCGAGGGGGGGGAGCTCCTATAATTCACCCCTCCACTTT. Translating it yields CASKPRGGSSYNSPLHF.

The chain has TRBV14 and TRBJ1-1, with 8 bases matching TRBD1. The CDR3 totals 14 residues. V trimming: 5 bases; J trimming: 4 bases; junction bases outside the gene matches: 6. Looked up from germline, CDR1 is SGHDN and CDR2 is FVKESK. Here the CDR3 DNA reads TGTGCCAGCAGCTTACAGGGGGGTGTCACTGAAGCTTTCTTT. Encoded protein: CASSLQGGVTEAFF.

A word on this clone: The sample has other DNA sequences that encode this CDR3 too. The V call is TRBV3-1 (or the pseudogene TRBV3-2), the J call TRBJ2-3, with 11 bases fitting TRBD2. Losses at the gene ends were 1 base for V and 1 base for J; bases not matched to a gene: 1. This CDR3 contains 16 residues. Germline V gene lookup returns CDR1 LGHDT and CDR2 YNNKEL (reference sequence). For the CDR3, the DNA is TGTGCCAGCAGCCAAGTACTAGCGGGGGGCACAGATACGCAGTATTTT. Translating it yields CASSQVLAGGTDTQYF.

The chain uses TRBV7-2 and TRBJ1-6; possible D gene TRBD1, 6 bases. Germline V gene lookup returns CDR1 SGHTA and CDR2 FQGNSA. V was clipped by 7 bases and J by 10 bases, with 14 bases between them. The CDR3 runs to 13 residues. The CDR3 DNA reads as TGTGCCAGCAAGAAAACAGGGAACTCACCCCTCCACTTT. It yields the protein CASKKTGNSPLHF.

The chain carries TRBV9 and TRBJ1-2; 7 bases agree with TRBD1. The CDR3 covers 12 residues. With V trimmed by 3 bases and J by 4 bases, 0 bases remained unmatched. CDR1 is SGDLS, CDR2 YYNGEE, per germline. Written as DNA, the CDR3 is TGTGCCAGCAGCGACAGGGGCTATGGCTACACCTTC. Translated, it gives CASSDRGYGYTF.

This clone was picked up a small number of times. V gene TRBV15 combines with J gene TRBJ1-5, with TRBD1 matching 12 bases. V was pared by 6 bases and J by 5 bases, with 5 bases of the junction left unmatched. The CDR3 totals 15 residues. The germline V gene encodes CDR1 LNHNV and CDR2 YYDKDF (reference sequence). The CDR3 spells CATSRGQGAYQPQHF. As DNA, the CDR3 is TGTGCCACCAGTCGGGGACAGGGGGCTTATCAGCCCCAGCATTTT. Complete variable domain (other parts from reference TRBV15 and TRBJ1-5): DAMVIQNPRYQVTQFGKPVTLSCSQTLNHNVMYWYQQKSSQAPKLLFHYYDKDFNNEADTPDNFQSRRPNTSFCFLDIRSPGLGDTAMYLCATSRGQGAYQPQHFGDGTRLSIL.

V usage is TRBV6-4 and J usage is TRBJ2-3, with D hard to call. Trimming took off 0 bases at V and 4 bases at J, with 5 bases between the two ends. The germline gives CDR1 MRHNA, CDR2 SNTAGT. This CDR3 region has 13 residues. The CDR3 DNA reads TGTGCCAGCAGTGACTCGAGCTCAGATACGCAGTATTTT. This sequence encodes CASSDSSSDTQYF.

This chain uses TRBV3-1 (or the pseudogene TRBV3-2) with TRBJ1-1; TRBD1 matches 7 bases. Germline V gene data show CDR1 as LGHDT and CDR2 as YNNKEL (reference sequence). The CDR3 has 16 amino acids. V shed 4 bases, J shed 0 bases, and the junction held 8 bases outside the gene matches. The CDR3 DNA is TGTGCCAGCAGCCCTCGGACAGGAGTCATGAACACTGAAGCTTTCTTT. It codes for CASSPRTGVMNTEAFF.

The chain links TRBV5-1 to TRBJ2-1; a weak D match, TRBD1 (6 bases). Germline V gene sequence: CDR1 SGHRS, CDR2 YFSETQ. The CDR3 runs 13 residues. V lost 6 bases and J 9 bases, leaving 16 bases between the germline ends. CDR3 DNA: TGCGCCAGCATTCCAGCAGGGGCAGGTGAGCAGTTCTTC. Translated: CASIPAGAGEQFF.

The chain combines TRBV5-4 with TRBJ2-3, with D unresolved. Deletions cut 1 base from V and 2 bases from J, with 8 bases between. The length of the CDR3 is 14 residues. Per the germline V gene, CDR1 is SGHNT and CDR2 is YYREEE (reference sequence). The CDR3 DNA reads TGTGCCAGCAGCTTGACGACTTACACAGATACGCAGTATTTT. This encodes CASSLTTYTDTQYF.

The V call is TRBV10-3, the J call TRBJ1-1, with TRBD1 as a possible D gene (5 bases). This CDR3 region has 13 residues. Deletions cut 0 bases from V and 11 bases from J, with 13 bases between. The germline V gene encodes CDR1 ENHRY and CDR2 SYGVKD. CDR3 region: CAISESVGAWAFF. The CDR3 nucleotides read TGTGCCATCAGTGAGTCTGTAGGGGCGTGGGCTTTCTTT.

V is TRBV30 and J is TRBJ1-5, with D maybe TRBD1 (5 bases). This CDR3 has 14 residues. V was cut by 5 bases and J by 3 bases, with 14 bases left in between. Germline lookup yields CDR1 GTSNPN and CDR2 SVGIG (reference sequence). In nucleotides, the CDR3 is TGTGCCTGGGGAGGATCGGGGGTCAATCAGCCCCAGCATTTT. This sequence encodes CAWGGSGVNQPQHF.

V usage is TRBV5-1 and J usage is TRBJ1-5; D is ambiguous. The length of the CDR3 is 15 residues. Germline-derived CDR1 and CDR2 are SGHRS and YFSETQ. V lost 2 bases, J lost 2 bases, and 11 bases lay in between. The CDR3 is CASSFRGEGNQPQHF. For the CDR3, the DNA is TGCGCCAGCAGCTTCCGAGGCGAGGGCAATCAGCCCCAGCATTTT.

This CDR3 is CASSPGQLWEQFF. CDR3 DNA: TGTGCCAGCAGCCCTGGACAGTTATGGGAGCAGTTCTTC. The chain uses TRBV11-2 and TRBJ2-1, with D tentatively TRBD1 (6 bases). The V end was cut by 5 bases, the J end by 10 bases, with 15 bases between. In germline, CDR1 is SGHAT, CDR2 FQNNGV. The length of the CDR3 is 13 residues.

About this clone itself: The junction shows a germline mismatch at one end, possibly a read error. The chain has TRBV10-2 and TRBJ1-2, with D possibly being TRBD1 (5 bases). Germline CDR1 reads WSHSY; CDR2 reads SAAADI. The CDR3 runs to 12 residues. For the CDR3, the DNA is TGCGCCAGCAGTGATCAGGGTCTTATAGGCAGCTTC. The encoded protein is CASSDQGLIGSF.

The rearrangement uses TRBV6-5 and TRBJ1-1, with D unclear. The V gene lost 8 bases and the J gene lost 1 base, with 5 bases spanning the gap. The CDR3 is made up of 11 amino acids. Germline values: CDR1 MNHEY, CDR2 SVGAGI. The CDR3 region is CASVQNTEAFF. Written as DNA, the CDR3 is TGTGCCAGCGTCCAGAACACTGAAGCTTTCTTT.

The sample holds one count of this clone. The chain joins TRBV5-6 to TRBJ1-5; D perhaps matches TRBD1 (6 bases). Trimming left V 0 bases short and J 5 bases short, with 9 bases between. CDR1 and CDR2 (germline): SGHDT, YYEEEE. This CDR3 has 14 amino acids. The chain's CDR3 is CASSLGQADQPQHF. The CDR3 DNA follows: TGTGCCAGCAGCTTGGGACAGGCCGATCAGCCCCAGCATTTT.

The V call is TRBV3-1 (or the pseudogene TRBV3-2), the J call TRBJ2-5; 8 positions match TRBD1. J gave up 1 base and V 8 bases, and 0 bases lay outside the gene matches. The CDR3 totals 12 residues. Germline CDR1 reads LGHDT; CDR2 reads YNNKEL (reference sequence). The CDR3 nucleotides read TGTGCCAGCGGACAGGGCCAAGAGACCCAGTACTTC. Translation: CASGQGQETQYF.

The chain has TRBV4-3 and TRBJ1-6; D gene uncertain. With 3 bases removed from V and 9 bases from J, the gap between germline ends came to 15 bases. CDR3 length: 15 amino acids. Germline V lookup: CDR1 LGHNA, CDR2 YSLEER. Here the CDR3 reads CASSQLADYVSPLHF. The CDR3 DNA is TGCGCCAGCAGCCAGCTGGCCGACTACGTTTCACCCCTCCACTTT.

V usage is TRBV9 and J usage is TRBJ1-2; D possibly corresponds to TRBD1 (5 bases). Trimming stripped 0 bases from V and 0 bases from J, with 9 bases between. Germline V gives CDR1 SGDLS, CDR2 YYNGEE. This CDR3 region has 15 residues. In nucleotides, the CDR3 is TGTGCCAGCAGCGTAGAGGGGTGGTCTAACTATGGCTACACCTTC. Its translation: CASSVEGWSNYGYTF.

V is TRBV19 and J is TRBJ2-3; the D gene is possibly TRBD1 (6 bases). Germline assignment: CDR1 LNHDA and CDR2 SQIVND (reference sequence). V lost 6 bases and J lost 1, with 14 bases in between. This CDR3 has 15 amino acids. The CDR3 DNA reads TGTGCCAGTAGCACAGGGTCGTGGGGCACAGATACGCAGTATTTT. It translates to CASSTGSWGTDTQYF. Filled out from reference TRBV19 and TRBJ2-3, the complete variable domain reads DGGITQSPKYLFRKEGQNVTLSCEQNLNHDAMYWYRQDPGQGLRLIYYSQIVNDFQKGDIAEGYSVSREKKESFPLTVTSAQKNPTAFYLCASSTGSWGTDTQYFGPGTRLTVL.

The gene calls are TRBV7-9 and TRBJ1-1; no firm D call. The germline CDR1 and CDR2 sequences are SEHNR and FQNEAQ (reference sequence). V lost 5 bases and J lost 9, with 25 bases in between. CDR3 length: 16 amino acids. CDR3 amino acids: CASSPDSLTLGRQAFF. The CDR3 bases are TGTGCCAGCAGCCCGGACTCCTTGACATTGGGAAGACAAGCTTTCTTT.